Sequencing of this T cell receptor beta chain was carried out in a study of blood T cells in healthy people across ages. Using a J-beta primer mix together with a sample-barcoded 5' primer, a second PCR was run for roughly 7 to 12 cycles. TCRdb ran MiXCR on the 5' RACE reads and lists one entry per CDR3 protein. The sample includes around 790,000 distinct CDR3 sequences, around two fifths of them seen just once. Germline V lookup: CDR1 SEHNR, CDR2 FQNEAQ (reference sequence). V was pared by 5 bases and J by 0 bases, with 10 bases of the junction left unmatched. There are 19 residues in the CDR3. PBMCs were isolated at a quantity of at least 7 million per sample.

Source material: blood. The V gene is TRBV7-9, the J gene TRBJ2-3, with TRBD2 matching 14 bases. The clonotype comes from a man in his 60s in good health. The CDR3 DNA is TGTGCCAGCAGCGACCTAGGACTAGCGGGGGGACAGAGCACAGATACGCAGTATTTT. Translation gives CASSDLGLAGGQSTDTQYF.